This T cell receptor beta chain was sequenced for a study of blood T cell repertoires in COVID-19 (dated by TCRdb to the early 2020s). Regarding the research as a whole: The collaborator samples originated in the United States, Italy and Spain and spanned the acute and convalescent phases of COVID-19. The repertoires were released in a freely available public database meant as a resource for research on the immune response to SARS-CoV-2. Sample metadata almost always included a de-identified subject ID, COVID-19 status, age in years and sex. The material from the prospective study consisted of cDNA or gDNA derived from T cells, B-cell-depleted T cells, or PBMCs. Samples came from the ongoing ImmuneRACE study (first 160 participants) plus 1,254 subjects from 6 global collaborators. Subjects who had been exposed to COVID-19, were actively infected with it, or had recovered from it provided the deeply sampled blood TCRbeta repertoires that made up the dataset. Where available, HLA class I and class II types were obtained from metadata supplied by the sample provider rather than from assay-based typing. The full study reports these points: How much clinical and demographic metadata was included differed by source and by participant, and the metadata was provided uncurated.

The immunoSEQ Assay, a bias-controlled multiplex PCR, was used to amplify TCRbeta CDR3 regions from genomic DNA. Regarding the original processing steps: The number of nucleated cells in each sample was estimated from the amplification of reference gene primers within the assay. Sequence reads were collapsed and filtered to measure the absolute abundance of every unique TCRbeta CDR3 rearrangement. Productive Simpson clonality was computed per sample as the square root of Simpson's diversity index over productive rearrangements. In TCRdb, the immuneACCESS table is reduced to in-frame sequences with V and J assigned. These tables do not hold every clone; where another copy was compared, an unresolved V gene accounts for under half, and the others remain unexplained. V, J and clone size derive from that table, while D and trimming were established from the DNA sequence. In all, the sample holds 220,000 or so clones, and 70% to 85% of those were seen once. The ten largest make up 1.3% of the sample.

Per the germline V gene, LGHNA is the CDR1 and YNFKEQ is the CDR2. Relative to germline, V is 4 bases shorter and J is 2 bases shorter, with 14 bases between their ends. From its cysteine to its phenylalanine, the CDR3 spans 15 amino acids. The only DNA kept is the CDR3, 45 bases in frame from the first base. Participants in the prospective study were enrolled through a virtual design, were aged roughly 18 to 100 years, and lived in 20 to 30 United States geographic areas. In the prospective study, cohorts were assigned on the basis of participant-reported clinical history obtained from a screening survey and a study questionnaire. Mobile phlebotomists in the prospective study collected whole blood, serum and a nasopharyngeal or oropharyngeal swab from every participant. Over a roughly two-month period, participants in the prospective study had the option of providing additional blood draws and questionnaires. Before DNA extraction, blood samples from the prospective study were shipped at room temperature or frozen.

Points on this clone: The antigen it recognizes is unknown. Base qualities were left out, and no much larger clone turns up one base away.

The sequencing sample was made of PBMCs or T cells enriched from blood (not recorded which). The sequence was collected from a woman in her 40s with acute COVID-19. The sequence links TRBV4-2 to TRBJ1-2, with a tentative D gene TRBD1 over 6 matching bases. CDR3 protein: CASSPSSTGNYGYTF. The sequenced DNA: TGTGCCAGCAGCCCATCATCGACAGGAAACTATGGCTACACCTTC.